This T cell receptor (beta chain) was recorded in a study of metastatic and nonmetastatic thyroid tumors (TCRdb year 2020). With respect to the entire study: Repertoires were compared across peripheral blood and tumor or nodule tissue samples from malignant and benign thyroid patients. The study at large found these results: In both blood and tumor samples, malignant tumors were reported to have significantly higher TCR beta diversity than benign nodules.

No treatment had been received by any patient before thyroid surgery. The study retrospectively analysed patient clinical samples collected from about 2012 to 2019 using T-cell receptor beta sequencing. This clone was picked up many times. The clone's antigen remains unknown. Base-call qualities are not available, and no considerably larger clone is one nucleotide away. Taken from the germline V gene, the CDR1 and CDR2 loops are SGDLS and YYNGEE. The CDR3 runs 14 residues from the cysteine to the phenylalanine. The entry retains the CDR3 DNA only, 42 bases that are in frame from base 1. V loses 0 bases of germline sequence and J loses 5 bases, and the interval between the two ends is 9 bases. The library relied on PCR. TCRdb shows the sequencer as Illumina HiSeq 4000. The TCR beta-chain CDR3 region of each patient was profiled by high-throughput sequencing. The paper's processing steps were these. The researchers built a classifier to tell apart papillary thyroid cancer patients with distant metastasis, based on CDR3 differences among clinicopathological groups. To measure repertoire diversity the researchers used the Shannon index, while the Morisita-Horn index served to gauge how similar the tumor and blood repertoires were. The raw public reads went through TCRdb reprocessing: fastp at Q25, MiXCR clone calling, in-frame beta chains kept. These V and J calls rely on TCRdb rather than the paper's analysis. The sample includes under 100,000 clones, with 8.6% observed a single time. The ten largest account for 8.8% of the sample.

The sequenced sample was blood. The sequence derives from a female donor with papillary thyroid cancer or a benign thyroid nodule (not recorded which). Some clones in this sample may be carry-over from other donors' samples. The V and J genes are TRBV9 and TRBJ1-3, with an unclear D gene assignment. The DNA is as follows: TGTGCCAGCAGCGTAGCCGACGGAAGAAACACCATATATTTT. Protein translation: CASSVADGRNTIYF.